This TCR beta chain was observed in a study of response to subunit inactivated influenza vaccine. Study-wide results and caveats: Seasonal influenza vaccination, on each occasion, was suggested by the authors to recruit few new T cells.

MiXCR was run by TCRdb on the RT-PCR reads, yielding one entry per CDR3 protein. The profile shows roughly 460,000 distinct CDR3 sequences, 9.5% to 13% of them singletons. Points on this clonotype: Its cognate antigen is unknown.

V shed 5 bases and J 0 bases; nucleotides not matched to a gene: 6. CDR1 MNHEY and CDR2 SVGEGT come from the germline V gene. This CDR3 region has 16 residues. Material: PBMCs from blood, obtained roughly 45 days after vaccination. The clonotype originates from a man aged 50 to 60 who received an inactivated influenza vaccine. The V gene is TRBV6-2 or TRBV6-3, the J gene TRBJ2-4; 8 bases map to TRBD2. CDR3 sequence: CASSILAALAKNIQYF. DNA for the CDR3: TGTGCCAGCAGTATACTAGCGGCACTAGCCAAAAACATTCAGTACTTC.